This is a list of T cell receptor beta chains from one sample in a study of T-cell memory formation after mild COVID-19. TCRdb reprocessed the 5' RACE reads via MiXCR and lists one record per CDR3 protein. The sample consists of 110,000 to 150,000 distinct CDR3 sequences, under 30% of them appearing once. The sample taken for sequencing was PBMCs or a T cell subset sorted from them (not recorded which). The source is an adult woman who had mild COVID-19 (a few samples of this study predate the infection). Cell type and time point are not known. The CDR3 runs from the conserved cysteine through the conserved F or W. A D gene is named only where the DNA matches it firmly. Some rows mark clone size as missing; the rest say once, few, many or name a class of expanded clone.

J	D	size	V	CDR3	DNA
TRBJ2-1	.	.	TRBV5-6	CASSFVPGTYNEQFF	TGTGCCAGCAGCTTCGTGCCAGGGACATACAATGAGCAGTTCTTC
TRBJ1-1	.	.	TRBV19	CASSIDRYGRNTEAFF	TGTGCCAGTAGTATAGATCGCTATGGACGGAACACTGAAGCTTTCTTT
TRBJ2-1	.	few	TRBV7-2	CASSFTLLGFSFF	TGTGCCAGCAGCTTCACGCTACTCGGTTTTTCGTTCTTC
TRBJ2-1	TRBD2	.	TRBV5-4	CASRGLVANEQFF	TGTGCCAGCAGGGGACTAGTCGCCAATGAGCAGTTCTTC
TRBJ2-1	.	few	TRBV11-3	CASSLGAGFGENEQFF	TGTGCCAGCAGCTTAGGCGCGGGATTCGGAGAGAATGAGCAGTTCTTC
TRBJ2-7	.	.	TRBV12-3/TRBV12-4	CASSGPEEQYF	TGTGCCAGCAGCGGGCCGGAAGAGCAGTACTTC
TRBJ1-1	.	.	TRBV6-6	CASRGSEAFF	TGTGCCAGCAGGGGGTCTGAAGCTTTCTTT
TRBJ2-5	.	.	TRBV3-1	CASSPQGHRETQYF	TGTGCCAGCAGCCCCCAGGGACATCGAGAGACCCAGTACTTC
TRBJ2-3	.	.	TRBV25-1	CASSETSLTDTQYF	TGTGCCAGCAGTGAAACATCCCTCACAGATACGCAGTATTTT
TRBJ1-3	.	.	TRBV27	CASSVGVSGNTIYF	TGTGCCAGCAGCGTGGGGGTCTCTGGAAACACCATATATTTT
TRBJ1-1	.	few	TRBV4-1	CASSREDTNTEAFF	TGCGCCAGCAGCCGAGAGGACACGAACACTGAAGCTTTCTTT
TRBJ1-2	.	.	TRBV4-1	CASSQDPSNYGYTF	TGCGCCAGCAGCCAGGACCCGTCTAACTATGGCTACACCTTC
TRBJ2-1	TRBD2	.	TRBV7-9	CASSSGWGTSGSKGSYNEQFF	TGTGCCAGCAGCTCTGGGTGGGGGACTAGCGGGTCTAAAGGTTCCTACAATGAGCAGTTCTTC